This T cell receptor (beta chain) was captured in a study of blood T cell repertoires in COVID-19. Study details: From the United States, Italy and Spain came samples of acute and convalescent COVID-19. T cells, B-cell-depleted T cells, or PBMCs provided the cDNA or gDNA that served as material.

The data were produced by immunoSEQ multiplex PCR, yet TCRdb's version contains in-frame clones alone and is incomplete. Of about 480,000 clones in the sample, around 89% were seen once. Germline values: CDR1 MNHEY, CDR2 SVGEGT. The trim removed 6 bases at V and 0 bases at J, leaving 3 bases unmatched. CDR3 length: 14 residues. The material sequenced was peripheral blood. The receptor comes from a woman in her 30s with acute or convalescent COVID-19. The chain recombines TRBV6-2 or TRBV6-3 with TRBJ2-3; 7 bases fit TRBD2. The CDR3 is CASSRGVSTDTQYF. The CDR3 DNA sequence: TGTGCCAGCAGCCGGGGGGTGAGCACAGATACGCAGTATTTT.